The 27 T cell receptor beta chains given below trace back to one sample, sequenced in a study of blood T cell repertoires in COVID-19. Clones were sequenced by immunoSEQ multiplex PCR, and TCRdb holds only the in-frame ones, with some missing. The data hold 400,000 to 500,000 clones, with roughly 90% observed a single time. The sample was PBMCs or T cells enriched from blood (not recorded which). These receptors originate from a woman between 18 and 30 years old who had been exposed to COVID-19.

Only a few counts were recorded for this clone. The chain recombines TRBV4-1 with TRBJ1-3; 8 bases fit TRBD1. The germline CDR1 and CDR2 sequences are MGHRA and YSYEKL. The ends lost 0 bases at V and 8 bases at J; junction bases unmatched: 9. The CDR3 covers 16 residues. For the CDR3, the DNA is TGCGCCAGCAGCCAAGATAGGACAGGGACCGGAGACACCATATATTTT. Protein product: CASSQDRTGTGDTIYF.

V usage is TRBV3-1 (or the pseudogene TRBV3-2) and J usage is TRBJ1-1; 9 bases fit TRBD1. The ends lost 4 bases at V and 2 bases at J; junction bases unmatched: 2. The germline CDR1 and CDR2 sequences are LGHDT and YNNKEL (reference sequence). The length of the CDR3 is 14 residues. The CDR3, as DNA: TGTGCCAGCAGCCTGGGACAGGGAAACACTGAAGCTTTCTTT. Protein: CASSLGQGNTEAFF.

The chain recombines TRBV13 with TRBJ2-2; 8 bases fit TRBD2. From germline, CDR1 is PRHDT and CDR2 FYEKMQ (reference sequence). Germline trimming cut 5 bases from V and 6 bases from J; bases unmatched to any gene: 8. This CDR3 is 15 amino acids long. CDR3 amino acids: CASSLGTSWSGELFF. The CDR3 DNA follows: TGTGCCAGCAGCCTCGGGACTAGTTGGTCCGGGGAGCTGTTTTTT. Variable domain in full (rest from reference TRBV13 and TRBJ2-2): AAGVIQSPRHLIKEKRETATLKCYPIPRHDTVYWYQQGPGQDPQFLISFYEKMQSDKGSIPDRFSAQQFSDYHSELNMSSLELGDSALYFCASSLGTSWSGELFFGEGSRLTVL.

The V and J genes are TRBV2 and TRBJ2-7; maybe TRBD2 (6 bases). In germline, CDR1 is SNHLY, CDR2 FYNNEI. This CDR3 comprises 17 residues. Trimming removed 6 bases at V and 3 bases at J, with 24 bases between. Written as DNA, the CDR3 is TGTGCCAGCAGGGTCCTGAGTCCTTTCGGGAGAAACTACGAGCAGTACTTC. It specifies CASRVLSPFGRNYEQYF.

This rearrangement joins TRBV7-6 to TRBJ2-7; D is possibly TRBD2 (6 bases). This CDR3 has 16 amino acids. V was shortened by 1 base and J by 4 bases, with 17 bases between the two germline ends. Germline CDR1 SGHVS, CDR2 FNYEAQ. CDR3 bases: TGTGCCAGCAGCTTAGGGGCGGAGGGGTCGATGTACGAGCAGTACTTC. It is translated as CASSLGAEGSMYEQYF.

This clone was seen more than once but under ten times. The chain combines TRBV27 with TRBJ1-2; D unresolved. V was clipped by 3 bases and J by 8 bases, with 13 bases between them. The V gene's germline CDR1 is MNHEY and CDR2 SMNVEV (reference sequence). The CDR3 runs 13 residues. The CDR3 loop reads CASSLAGLWGYTF. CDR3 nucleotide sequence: TGTGCCAGCAGTTTGGCAGGCCTCTGGGGCTACACCTTC.

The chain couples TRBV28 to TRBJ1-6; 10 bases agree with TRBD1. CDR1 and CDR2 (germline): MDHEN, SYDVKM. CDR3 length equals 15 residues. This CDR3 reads CVTEIGTGDNSPLHF. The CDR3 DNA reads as TGTGTCACAGAGATAGGGACAGGGGATAATTCACCCCTCCACTTT.

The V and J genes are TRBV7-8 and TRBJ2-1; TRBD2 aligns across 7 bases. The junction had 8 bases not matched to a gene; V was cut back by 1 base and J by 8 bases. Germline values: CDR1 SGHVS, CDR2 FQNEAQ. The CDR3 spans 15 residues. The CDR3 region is CASSLEYGRAHEQFF. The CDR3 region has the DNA TGTGCCAGCAGCTTAGAATATGGGAGGGCCCATGAGCAGTTCTTC.

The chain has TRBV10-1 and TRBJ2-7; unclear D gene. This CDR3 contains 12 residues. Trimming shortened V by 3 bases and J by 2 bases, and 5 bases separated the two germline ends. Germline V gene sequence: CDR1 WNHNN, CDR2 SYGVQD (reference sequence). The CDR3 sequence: CASSDSPYEQYF. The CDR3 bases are TGCGCCAGCAGTGACAGTCCCTACGAGCAGTACTTC.

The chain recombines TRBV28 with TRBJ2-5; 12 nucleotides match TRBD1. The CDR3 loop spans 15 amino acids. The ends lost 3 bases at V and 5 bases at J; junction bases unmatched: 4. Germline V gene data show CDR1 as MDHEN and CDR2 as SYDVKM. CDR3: CASSLGDRGHETQYF. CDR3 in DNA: TGTGCCAGCAGTTTGGGGGACAGGGGGCATGAGACCCAGTACTTC. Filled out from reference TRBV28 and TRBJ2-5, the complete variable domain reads DVKVTQSSRYLVKRTGEKVFLECVQDMDHENMFWYRQDPGLGLRLIYFSYDVKMKEKGDIPEGYSVSREKKERFSLILESASTNQTSMYLCASSLGDRGHETQYFGPGTRLLVL.

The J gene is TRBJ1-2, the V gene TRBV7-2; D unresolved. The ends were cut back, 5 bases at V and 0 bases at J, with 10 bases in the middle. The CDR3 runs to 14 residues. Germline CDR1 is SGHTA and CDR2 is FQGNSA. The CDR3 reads CASSPTIANYGYTF. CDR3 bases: TGTGCCAGCAGCCCCACGATAGCTAACTATGGCTACACCTTC.

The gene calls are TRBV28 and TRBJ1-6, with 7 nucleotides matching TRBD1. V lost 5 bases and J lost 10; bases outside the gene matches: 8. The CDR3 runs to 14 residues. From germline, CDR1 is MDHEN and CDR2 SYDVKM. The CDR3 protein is CASSINSGGSPLHF. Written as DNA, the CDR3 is TGTGCCAGCAGTATCAATTCAGGGGGATCACCCCTCCACTTT.

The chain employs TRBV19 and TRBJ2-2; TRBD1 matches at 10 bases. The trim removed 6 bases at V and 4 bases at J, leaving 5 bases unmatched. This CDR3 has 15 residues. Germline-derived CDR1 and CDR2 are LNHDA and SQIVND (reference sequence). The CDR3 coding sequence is TGTGCCAGTAGCAGACAGGGGGCGAGCACCGGGGAGCTGTTTTTT. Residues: CASSRQGASTGELFF.

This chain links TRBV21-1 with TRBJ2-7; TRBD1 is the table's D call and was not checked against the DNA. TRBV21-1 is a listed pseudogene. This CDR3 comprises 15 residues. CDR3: CASRKDRAIPYEQYF. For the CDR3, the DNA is TGTGCCAGCAGGAAGGACAGGGCAATCCCCTACGAGCAGTACTTC.

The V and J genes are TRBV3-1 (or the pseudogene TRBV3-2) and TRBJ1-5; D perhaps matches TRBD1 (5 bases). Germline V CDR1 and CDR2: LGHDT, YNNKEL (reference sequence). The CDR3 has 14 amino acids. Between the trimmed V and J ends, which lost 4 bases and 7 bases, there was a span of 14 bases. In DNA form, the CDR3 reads TGTGCCAGCAGCCTTACGGCCCAGGGCCAGCCCCAGCATTTT. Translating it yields CASSLTAQGQPQHF.

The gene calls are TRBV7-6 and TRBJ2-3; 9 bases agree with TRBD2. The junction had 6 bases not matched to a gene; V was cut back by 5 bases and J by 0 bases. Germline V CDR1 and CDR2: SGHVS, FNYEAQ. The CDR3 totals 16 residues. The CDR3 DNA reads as TGTGCCAGCAGCCTAAGACTAGCGGCTAGCACAGATACGCAGTATTTT. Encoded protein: CASSLRLAASTDTQYF. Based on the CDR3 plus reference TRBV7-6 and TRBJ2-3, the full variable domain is GAGVSQSPRYKVTKRGQDVALRCDPISGHVSLYWYRQALGQGPEFLTYFNYEAQQDKSGLPNDRFSAERPEGSISTLTIQRTEQRDSAMYRCASSLRLAASTDTQYFGPGTRLTVL.

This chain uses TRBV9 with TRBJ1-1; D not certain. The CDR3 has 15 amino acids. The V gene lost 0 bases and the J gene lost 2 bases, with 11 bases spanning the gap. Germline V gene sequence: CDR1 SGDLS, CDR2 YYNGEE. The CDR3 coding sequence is TGTGCCAGCAGCGTAGGCCGGGTCCTTAACACTGAAGCTTTCTTT. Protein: CASSVGRVLNTEAFF.

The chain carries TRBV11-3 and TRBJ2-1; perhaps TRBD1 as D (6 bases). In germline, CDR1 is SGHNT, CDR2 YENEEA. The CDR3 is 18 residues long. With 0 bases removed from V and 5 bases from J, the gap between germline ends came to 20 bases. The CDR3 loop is CASSLDRGTKGVNNEQFF. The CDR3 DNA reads TGTGCCAGCAGCTTAGATCGTGGGACAAAAGGTGTGAACAATGAGCAGTTCTTC.

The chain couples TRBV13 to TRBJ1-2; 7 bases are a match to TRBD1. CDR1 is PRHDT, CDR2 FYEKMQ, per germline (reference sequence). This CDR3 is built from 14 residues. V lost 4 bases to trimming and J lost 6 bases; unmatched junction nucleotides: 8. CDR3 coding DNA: TGTGCCAGCAGCTCGACATCAGGGGGTAATGGCTACACCTTC. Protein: CASSSTSGGNGYTF. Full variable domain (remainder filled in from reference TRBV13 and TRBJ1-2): AAGVIQSPRHLIKEKRETATLKCYPIPRHDTVYWYQQGPGQDPQFLISFYEKMQSDKGSIPDRFSAQQFSDYHSELNMSSLELGDSALYFCASSSTSGGNGYTFGSGTRLTVV.

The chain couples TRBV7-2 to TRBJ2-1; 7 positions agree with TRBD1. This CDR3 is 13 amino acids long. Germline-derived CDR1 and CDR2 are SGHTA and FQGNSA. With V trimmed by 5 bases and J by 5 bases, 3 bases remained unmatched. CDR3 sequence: CASSPGQNNEQFF. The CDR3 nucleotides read TGTGCCAGCAGCCCGGGACAGAACAATGAGCAGTTCTTC. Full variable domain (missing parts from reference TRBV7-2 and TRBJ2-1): GAGVSQSPSNKVTEKGKDVELRCDPISGHTALYWYRQSLGQGLEFLIYFQGNSAPDKSGLPSDRFSAERTGGSVSTLTIQRTQQEDSAVYLCASSPGQNNEQFFGPGTRLTVL.

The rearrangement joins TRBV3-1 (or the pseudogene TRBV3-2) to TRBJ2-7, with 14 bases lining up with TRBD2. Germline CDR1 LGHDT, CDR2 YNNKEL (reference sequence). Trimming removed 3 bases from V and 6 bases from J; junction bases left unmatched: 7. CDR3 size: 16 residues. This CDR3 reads CASSQGLAGDPSEQYF. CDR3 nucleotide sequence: TGTGCCAGCAGCCAGGGACTAGCGGGAGATCCCTCCGAGCAGTACTTC.

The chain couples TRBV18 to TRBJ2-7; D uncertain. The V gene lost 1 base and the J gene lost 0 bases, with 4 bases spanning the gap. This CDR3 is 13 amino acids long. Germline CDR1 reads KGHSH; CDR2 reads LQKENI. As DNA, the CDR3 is TGTGCCAGCTCACCACGGAGCTCCTACGAGCAGTACTTC. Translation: CASSPRSSYEQYF.

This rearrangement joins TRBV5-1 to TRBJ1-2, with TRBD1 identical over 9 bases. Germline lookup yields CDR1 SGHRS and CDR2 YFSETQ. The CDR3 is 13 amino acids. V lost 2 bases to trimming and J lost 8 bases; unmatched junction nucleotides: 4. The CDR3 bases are TGCGCCAGCAGCTTTACAGGGGGCACAGGCTACACCTTC. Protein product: CASSFTGGTGYTF. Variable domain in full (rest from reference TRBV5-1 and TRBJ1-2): KAGVTQTPRYLIKTRGQQVTLSCSPISGHRSVSWYQQTPGQGLQFLFEYFSETQRNKGNFPGRFSGRQFSNSRSEMNVSTLELGDSALYLCASSFTGGTGYTFGSGTRLTVV.

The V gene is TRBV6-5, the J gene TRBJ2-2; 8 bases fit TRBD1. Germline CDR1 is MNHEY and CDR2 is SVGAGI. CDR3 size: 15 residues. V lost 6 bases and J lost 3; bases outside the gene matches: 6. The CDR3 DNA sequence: TGTGCCAGCAGCCGCGGACAGGGACACACCGGGGAGCTGTTTTTT. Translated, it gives CASSRGQGHTGELFF.

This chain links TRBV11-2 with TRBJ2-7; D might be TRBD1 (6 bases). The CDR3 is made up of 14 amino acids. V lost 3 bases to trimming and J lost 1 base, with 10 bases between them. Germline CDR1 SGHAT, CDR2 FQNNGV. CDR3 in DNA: TGTGCCAGCAGCTTCCGGGACACTTCCTACGAGCAGTACTTC. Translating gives CASSFRDTSYEQYF. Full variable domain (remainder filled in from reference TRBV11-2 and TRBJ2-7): EAGVAQSPRYKIIEKRQSVAFWCNPISGHATLYWYQQILGQGPKLLIQFQNNGVVDDSQLPKDRFSAERLKGVDSTLKIQPAKLEDSAVYLCASSFRDTSYEQYFGPGTRLTVT.

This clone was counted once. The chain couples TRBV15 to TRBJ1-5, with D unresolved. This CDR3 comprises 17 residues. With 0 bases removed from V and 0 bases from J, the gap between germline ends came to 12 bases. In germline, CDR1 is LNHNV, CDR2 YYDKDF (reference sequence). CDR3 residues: CATSRDLQATSNQPQHF. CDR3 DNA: TGTGCCACCAGCAGAGATCTTCAGGCGACTAGCAATCAGCCCCAGCATTTT.

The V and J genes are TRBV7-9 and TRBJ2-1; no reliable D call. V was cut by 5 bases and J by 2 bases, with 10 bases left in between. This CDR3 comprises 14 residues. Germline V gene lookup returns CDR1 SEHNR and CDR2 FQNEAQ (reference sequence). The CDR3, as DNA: TGTGCCAGCAGCCGACAATCAGCCTACAATGAGCAGTTCTTC. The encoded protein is CASSRQSAYNEQFF.